This T cell receptor beta chain comes out of a study of monozygotic twins with cystic fibrosis. Findings of the study overall: Median Simpson clonality of roughly 0.01 suggested naive T cells predominated. Nucleotide-identical clonotype sharing was significantly higher within monozygotic CF twin pairs than between unrelated CF individuals. In 13 of 16 pairs, V gene usage was closest to the co-twin's.

Comment on this clone: The target antigen is unknown.

Data came from immunoSEQ multiplex PCR; TCRdb stores just in-frame clones and leaves some out. The data show 15,000 to 20,000 clones, with 90% to 97% seen just once and 0.6% to 0.7% held by the top ten. The material sequenced was blood. This clonotype originated in a girl aged 2-9 years with cystic fibrosis.

The CDR3 region has the DNA TGTGCCAGCAGCGTAGAAGGGGGCAGTGATTCACCCCTCCACTTT. Protein sequence: CASSVEGGSDSPLHF. The chain carries TRBV9 and TRBJ1-6, with 7 bases that match TRBD1. Germline V CDR1 and CDR2: SGDLS, YYNGEE. The CDR3 sequence is 15 residues long. Losses at the gene ends were 0 bases for V and 8 bases for J; bases not matched to a gene: 5.